This is a list of T cell receptor beta chains from one sample in a study of CD8 T cells in ankylosing spondylitis. TCRdb independently ran MiXCR on the 5' RACE reads; one entry per CDR3 protein. The sample shows about 210,000 distinct CDR3 sequences, 7.3% of them seen only once. The sequenced sample was blood, either unsorted or a sorted T cell fraction (not recorded which). These receptors originate from a male donor with ankylosing spondylitis. Each CDR3 is given with its conserved first and last residue. The D gene is left open where the match is weak. Expanded clones are given a class, and other clones once, few, many or no size at all.

v_call: TRBV6-1; d_call: .; j_call: TRBJ2-7; clone_size: many; cdr3_nt: TGTGCCAGCAGCCCTTGGGGCCCCTACGAGCAGTACTTC; cdr3_aa: CASSPWGPYEQYF
v_call: TRBV13; d_call: .; j_call: TRBJ2-1; clone_size: few; cdr3_nt: TGTGCCAGCAGCTTCGGCACTTACAATGAGCAGTTCTTC; cdr3_aa: CASSFGTYNEQFF
v_call: TRBV5-1; d_call: TRBD1; j_call: TRBJ2-2; clone_size: many; cdr3_nt: TGCGCCAGCAGCCCGGACAGGGGCTATACCGGGGAGCTGTTTTTT; cdr3_aa: CASSPDRGYTGELFF
v_call: TRBV12-5; d_call: .; j_call: TRBJ1-5; clone_size: many; cdr3_nt: TGTGCTAGTGGTTTGGGAGGGGCTGGTAAGCCCCAGCATTTT; cdr3_aa: CASGLGGAGKPQHF
v_call: TRBV27; d_call: TRBD1; j_call: TRBJ2-1; clone_size: many; cdr3_nt: TGTGCCAGCAGACAGGGGCTATACGAGCAGTTCTTC; cdr3_aa: CASRQGLYEQFF
v_call: TRBV7-2; d_call: .; j_call: TRBJ2-2; clone_size: few; cdr3_nt: TGTGCCAGCAGCTTACGGGACTTCCGCACCGGGGAGCTGTTTTTT; cdr3_aa: CASSLRDFRTGELFF
v_call: TRBV18; d_call: TRBD2; j_call: TRBJ2-7; clone_size: few; cdr3_nt: TGTGCCAGCTCGGCCGGGACTAGCGACTCCTACGAGCAGTACTTC; cdr3_aa: CASSAGTSDSYEQYF
v_call: TRBV6-5; d_call: .; j_call: TRBJ2-7; clone_size: .; cdr3_nt: TGTGCCAGCAGTTACTTTCTCGGTTATCGAATTGGCGAGCAGTACTTC; cdr3_aa: CASSYFLGYRIGEQYF
v_call: TRBV2; d_call: .; j_call: TRBJ1-2; clone_size: many; cdr3_nt: TGTGCCAGCAGTGAATTAAACAGCCCCGTCTATGGCTACACCTTC; cdr3_aa: CASSELNSPVYGYTF
v_call: TRBV7-9; d_call: .; j_call: TRBJ2-5; clone_size: many; cdr3_nt: TGTGCCAGCAGCTTAGTTTCTGGTGGGATGGAGACCCAGTACTTC; cdr3_aa: CASSLVSGGMETQYF
v_call: TRBV5-5; d_call: .; j_call: TRBJ2-5; clone_size: .; cdr3_nt: TGTGCCAGCAGCTTGCGGGGTTTACAAGAGACCCAGTACTTC; cdr3_aa: CASSLRGLQETQYF
v_call: TRBV10-3; d_call: TRBD2; j_call: TRBJ2-3; clone_size: many; cdr3_nt: TGTGCCGGCCGGGGCGAGCCGGGGGGGGAGCAGTATTTT; cdr3_aa: CAGRGEPGGEQYF
v_call: TRBV12-3/TRBV12-4; d_call: TRBD2; j_call: TRBJ2-2; clone_size: many; cdr3_nt: TGTGCCAGCAGTCTCCCGACTAGCGACACCGGGGAGCTGTTTTTT; cdr3_aa: CASSLPTSDTGELFF
v_call: TRBV11-2; d_call: .; j_call: TRBJ2-5; clone_size: .; cdr3_nt: TGTGCCAGCAGCTTGATCTGGGACTACCAAGAGACCCAGTACTTC; cdr3_aa: CASSLIWDYQETQYF
v_call: TRBV20-1; d_call: TRBD2; j_call: TRBJ2-1; clone_size: many; cdr3_nt: TGCAGTGCTAGAGATTGGAGCGGGGGGCTTTACAATGAGCAGTTCTTC; cdr3_aa: CSARDWSGGLYNEQFF
v_call: TRBV30; d_call: .; j_call: TRBJ1-2; clone_size: .; cdr3_nt: TGTGCCTGGAGGCGGGGGACGATAAACAGCTATGGCTACACCTTC; cdr3_aa: CAWRRGTINSYGYTF
v_call: TRBV6-2/TRBV6-3; d_call: .; j_call: TRBJ2-3; clone_size: many; cdr3_nt: TGTGCCAGCAGTCCAACCGAAGATACGCAGTATTTT; cdr3_aa: CASSPTEDTQYF
v_call: TRBV5-5; d_call: .; j_call: TRBJ1-5; clone_size: .; cdr3_nt: TGTGCCAGCAGCTTGGAGTGGGCAGGCTATAGCAATCAGCCCCAGCATTTT; cdr3_aa: CASSLEWAGYSNQPQHF
v_call: TRBV9; d_call: TRBD1; j_call: TRBJ2-5; clone_size: many; cdr3_nt: TGTGCCAGCAGCGCGGGACAGGGTTCGAGGCGCCAAGAGACCCAGTACTTC; cdr3_aa: CASSAGQGSRRQETQYF
v_call: TRBV7-9; d_call: .; j_call: TRBJ2-5; clone_size: .; cdr3_nt: TGTGCCAGCAGCGTACAAGAGACCCAGTACTTC; cdr3_aa: CASSVQETQYF
v_call: TRBV27; d_call: TRBD1; j_call: TRBJ1-5; clone_size: few; cdr3_nt: TGTGCCAGCAGTTTCCAGGGGGGCAATCAGCCCCAGCATTTT; cdr3_aa: CASSFQGGNQPQHF
v_call: TRBV2; d_call: TRBD1; j_call: TRBJ2-1; clone_size: few; cdr3_nt: TGTGCCAGCAGTGCCCAGGGGGCGCGAAATGAGCAGTTCTTC; cdr3_aa: CASSAQGARNEQFF
v_call: TRBV5-6; d_call: TRBD1; j_call: TRBJ2-1; clone_size: few; cdr3_nt: TGTGCCAGCAGCACGGGGACAGGGGGCAGGCAGTTCTTC; cdr3_aa: CASSTGTGGRQFF
v_call: TRBV7-8; d_call: .; j_call: TRBJ2-5; clone_size: many; cdr3_nt: TGTGCCAGCAGCTCCGGAGGGTGGGAGACCCAGTACTTC; cdr3_aa: CASSSGGWETQYF
v_call: TRBV20-1; d_call: .; j_call: TRBJ2-5; clone_size: many; cdr3_nt: TGCAGTGCTAATAAGTTTTCGAGGCGGGACCAAGAGACCCAGTACTTC; cdr3_aa: CSANKFSRRDQETQYF
v_call: TRBV29-1; d_call: .; j_call: TRBJ2-5; clone_size: many; cdr3_nt: TGCAGCGTTCTTCTGGACTGGACCCAGTACTTC; cdr3_aa: CSVLLDWTQYF
v_call: TRBV5-4; d_call: TRBD1; j_call: TRBJ2-2; clone_size: .; cdr3_nt: TGTGCCAGCAGATACACCGGGACAGGGGTTGACGGGGAGCTGTTTTTT; cdr3_aa: CASRYTGTGVDGELFF
v_call: TRBV6-5; d_call: .; j_call: TRBJ2-7; clone_size: .; cdr3_nt: TGTGCCAGCAGTTACTCGGGCAGGGTTGTGGAGCAGTACTTC; cdr3_aa: CASSYSGRVVEQYF
v_call: TRBV11-3; d_call: .; j_call: TRBJ2-5; clone_size: .; cdr3_nt: TGTGCCAGCAGCCGCGAGGCTCGAGAAGAGACCCAGTACTTC; cdr3_aa: CASSREAREETQYF
v_call: TRBV27; d_call: .; j_call: TRBJ2-7; clone_size: many; cdr3_nt: TGTGCCAGCAGTTACAAACTTTCCTACGAGCAGTACTTC; cdr3_aa: CASSYKLSYEQYF
v_call: TRBV7-3; d_call: TRBD1; j_call: TRBJ1-2; clone_size: few; cdr3_nt: TGTGCCAGCAGCAGCACAGGGGGTAGCTATGGCTACACCTTC; cdr3_aa: CASSSTGGSYGYTF
v_call: TRBV12-3/TRBV12-4; d_call: TRBD1; j_call: TRBJ1-4; clone_size: many; cdr3_nt: TGTGCCAGCAGTTTGCGGCAGGGACAGGAAAAACTGTTTTTT; cdr3_aa: CASSLRQGQEKLFF
v_call: TRBV9; d_call: .; j_call: TRBJ1-6; clone_size: few; cdr3_nt: TGTGCCAGCAGCGTAGTCAGCTATAATTCACCCCTCCACTTT; cdr3_aa: CASSVVSYNSPLHF
v_call: TRBV25-1; d_call: .; j_call: TRBJ2-1; clone_size: .; cdr3_nt: TGTGCCAGCAGTGATTGGGCGGACTCCTACAATGAGCAGTTCTTC; cdr3_aa: CASSDWADSYNEQFF
v_call: TRBV6-2/TRBV6-3; d_call: .; j_call: TRBJ1-1; clone_size: many; cdr3_nt: TGTGCCAGCAGTTACGGGCGTCCTTCAGTCTCTGAAGCTTTCTTT; cdr3_aa: CASSYGRPSVSEAFF
v_call: TRBV7-9; d_call: .; j_call: TRBJ2-2; clone_size: many; cdr3_nt: TGTGCCAGCAGCTTAGAGAGGACAACGAACACCGGGGAGCTGTTTTTT; cdr3_aa: CASSLERTTNTGELFF
v_call: TRBV13; d_call: .; j_call: TRBJ2-3; clone_size: many; cdr3_nt: TGTGCCAGCAGCTTGAAGGGACCTGGGGCGGCAGATACGCAGTATTTT; cdr3_aa: CASSLKGPGAADTQYF
v_call: TRBV27; d_call: .; j_call: TRBJ2-7; clone_size: many; cdr3_nt: TGTGCCAGCAGTTTCGGGAGACCGGACGAGCAGTACTTC; cdr3_aa: CASSFGRPDEQYF
v_call: TRBV13; d_call: .; j_call: TRBJ2-7; clone_size: .; cdr3_nt: TGTGCCAGCGCGCCGGGCCGGGCGATCTACGAGCAGTACTTC; cdr3_aa: CASAPGRAIYEQYF
v_call: TRBV16; d_call: .; j_call: TRBJ2-5; clone_size: many; cdr3_nt: TGTGCCAGCAGCCAGACGGGTCAGAGGGAGACCCAGTACTTC; cdr3_aa: CASSQTGQRETQYF
v_call: TRBV9; d_call: .; j_call: TRBJ2-1; clone_size: many; cdr3_nt: TGTGCCAGCAGCGTATATGGGACCAATGAGCAGTTCTTC; cdr3_aa: CASSVYGTNEQFF
v_call: TRBV12-3/TRBV12-4; d_call: .; j_call: TRBJ2-3; clone_size: few; cdr3_nt: TGTGCCAGCAGTTTAGTGGCCGTTTGGGGCTCCACAGATACGCAGTATTTT; cdr3_aa: CASSLVAVWGSTDTQYF
v_call: TRBV4-2; d_call: .; j_call: TRBJ1-2; clone_size: many; cdr3_nt: TGTGCCAGCAGCCAAGTTGGCGTCTCCTATGGCTACACCTTC; cdr3_aa: CASSQVGVSYGYTF
v_call: TRBV4-1; d_call: TRBD2; j_call: TRBJ2-1; clone_size: .; cdr3_nt: TGCGCCAGCAGCCATATTGTGGAAGCGGGAGATCAGGAGCAGTTCTTC; cdr3_aa: CASSHIVEAGDQEQFF
v_call: TRBV11-2; d_call: TRBD2; j_call: TRBJ2-3; clone_size: many; cdr3_nt: TGTGCCAGCAGCTCGGACGGGGGGTTAGGGCCAGATACGCAGTATTTT; cdr3_aa: CASSSDGGLGPDTQYF
v_call: TRBV7-9; d_call: TRBD2; j_call: TRBJ2-1; clone_size: many; cdr3_nt: TGTGCCAGCACCAAGACTAGCCGTCCTGAGCAGTTCTTC; cdr3_aa: CASTKTSRPEQFF
v_call: TRBV12-3/TRBV12-4; d_call: TRBD1; j_call: TRBJ2-2; clone_size: once; cdr3_nt: TGTGCCAGCAGTCCTCACCCCGGGACAGGGGACACCGGGGAGCTGTTTTTT; cdr3_aa: CASSPHPGTGDTGELFF
v_call: TRBV19; d_call: .; j_call: TRBJ2-7; clone_size: few; cdr3_nt: TGTGCCAGTAGTTCAAACCTACGCGGGAACTACGAGCAGTACTTC; cdr3_aa: CASSSNLRGNYEQYF
v_call: TRBV7-2; d_call: .; j_call: TRBJ1-1; clone_size: many; cdr3_nt: TGTGCCAGCAGCTTAGCGAACAGCCTTGAAGCTTTCTTT; cdr3_aa: CASSLANSLEAFF
v_call: TRBV20-1; d_call: .; j_call: TRBJ1-1; clone_size: many; cdr3_nt: TGCAGTGCTAGAGTAGTGGACGGAAACATGAACACTGAAGCTTTCTTT; cdr3_aa: CSARVVDGNMNTEAFF
v_call: TRBV20-1; d_call: .; j_call: TRBJ1-5; clone_size: many; cdr3_nt: TGCAGTGCTACCTCCCAGGGTATAGTAGTGCCCCAGCATTTT; cdr3_aa: CSATSQGIVVPQHF
v_call: TRBV20-1; d_call: TRBD1; j_call: TRBJ1-1; clone_size: .; cdr3_nt: TGCAGTGCGGGGGGGACAGGCTTTTGGACTGAAGCTTTCTTT; cdr3_aa: CSAGGTGFWTEAFF
v_call: TRBV28; d_call: .; j_call: TRBJ1-2; clone_size: many; cdr3_nt: TGTGCCAGCAGTTCGGTTAACTATGGCTACACCTTC; cdr3_aa: CASSSVNYGYTF
v_call: TRBV28; d_call: .; j_call: TRBJ1-5; clone_size: many; cdr3_nt: TGTGCCAGCAGTTCGGCGATGGGCAATCAGCCCCAGCATTTT; cdr3_aa: CASSSAMGNQPQHF